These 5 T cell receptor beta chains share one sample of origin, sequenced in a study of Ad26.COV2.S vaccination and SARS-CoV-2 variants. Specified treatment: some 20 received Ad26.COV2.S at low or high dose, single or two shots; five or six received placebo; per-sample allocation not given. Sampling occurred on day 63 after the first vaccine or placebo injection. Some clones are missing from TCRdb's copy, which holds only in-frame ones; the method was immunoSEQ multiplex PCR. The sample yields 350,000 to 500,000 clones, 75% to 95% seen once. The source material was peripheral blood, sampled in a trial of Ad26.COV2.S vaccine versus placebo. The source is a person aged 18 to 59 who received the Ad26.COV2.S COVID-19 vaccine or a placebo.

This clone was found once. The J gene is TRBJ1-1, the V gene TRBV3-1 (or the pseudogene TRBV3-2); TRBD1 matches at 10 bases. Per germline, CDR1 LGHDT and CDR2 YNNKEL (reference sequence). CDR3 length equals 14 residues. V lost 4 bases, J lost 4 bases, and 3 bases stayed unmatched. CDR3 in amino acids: CASSRGQGSTEAFF. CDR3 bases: TGTGCCAGCAGCCGGGGACAGGGGTCCACTGAAGCTTTCTTT.

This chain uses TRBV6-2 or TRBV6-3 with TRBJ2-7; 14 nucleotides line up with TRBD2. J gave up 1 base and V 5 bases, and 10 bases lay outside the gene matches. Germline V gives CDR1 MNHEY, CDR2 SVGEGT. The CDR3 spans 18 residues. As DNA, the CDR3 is TGTGCCAGCAGTAGGGGGACTAGCGGGAGCGCCCGGTCCTACGAGCAGTACTTC. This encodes CASSRGTSGSARSYEQYF.

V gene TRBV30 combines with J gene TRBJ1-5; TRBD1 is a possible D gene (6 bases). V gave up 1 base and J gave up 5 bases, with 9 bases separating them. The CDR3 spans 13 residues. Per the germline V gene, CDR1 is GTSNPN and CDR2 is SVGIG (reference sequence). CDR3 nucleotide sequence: TGTGCCTGGAGTGGTGACAGGTATCAGCCCCAGCATTTT. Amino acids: CAWSGDRYQPQHF.

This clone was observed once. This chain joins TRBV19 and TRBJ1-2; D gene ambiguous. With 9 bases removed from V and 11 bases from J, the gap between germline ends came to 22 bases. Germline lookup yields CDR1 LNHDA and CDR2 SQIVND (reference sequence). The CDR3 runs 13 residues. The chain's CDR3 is CASGRIGGEGYTF. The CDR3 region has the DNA TGTGCCAGCGGACGGATTGGAGGAGAAGGTTACACCTTC.

The CDR3 region has the DNA TGTGCCAGTAGTCACCTCAGCACAGATACGCAGTATTTT. Amino acid sequence: CASSHLSTDTQYF. The chain recombines TRBV19 with TRBJ2-3; D unclear. Germline V gives CDR1 LNHDA, CDR2 SQIVND (reference sequence). Trimming stripped 5 bases from V and 0 bases from J, with 6 bases between. There are 13 residues in the CDR3.